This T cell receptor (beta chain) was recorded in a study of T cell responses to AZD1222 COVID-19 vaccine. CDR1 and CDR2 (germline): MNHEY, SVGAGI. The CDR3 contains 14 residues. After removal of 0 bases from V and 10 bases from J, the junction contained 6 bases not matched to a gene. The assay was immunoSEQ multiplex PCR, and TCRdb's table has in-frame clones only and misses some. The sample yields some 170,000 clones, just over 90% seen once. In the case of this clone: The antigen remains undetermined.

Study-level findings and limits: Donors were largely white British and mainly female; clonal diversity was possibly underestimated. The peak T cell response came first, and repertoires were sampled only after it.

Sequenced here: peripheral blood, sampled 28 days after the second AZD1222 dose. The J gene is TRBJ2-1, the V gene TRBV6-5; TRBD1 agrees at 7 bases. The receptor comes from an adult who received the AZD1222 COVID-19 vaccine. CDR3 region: CASSYSLGGGEQFF. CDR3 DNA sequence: TGTGCCAGCAGTTACTCGCTAGGGGGCGGCGAGCAGTTCTTC.